This T cell receptor (beta chain) stems from a study of blood T cell repertoires in COVID-19. This table comes from immunoSEQ multiplex PCR, and its TCRdb copy is limited to in-frame clones, with some not included. Of 69,000 or so clones listed, 85% to 90% are singletons. Looked up from germline, CDR1 is KGHSH and CDR2 is LQKENI. V shed 2 bases and J shed 0 bases, with 10 bases lying between them. CDR3 length: 16 amino acids. V usage is TRBV18 and J usage is TRBJ2-2, with a tentative D call TRBD2 (6 bases). The sequencing sample was made of peripheral blood. The sequence came from a man aged 45 to 65 with acute or convalescent COVID-19. CDR3 residues: CASSPGLATNTGELFF. The DNA for the CDR3 is TGTGCCAGCTCACCAGGGCTAGCGACGAACACCGGGGAGCTGTTTTTT.